This TCR beta chain was captured by sequencing in a study of blood T cell repertoires in COVID-19 (dated by TCRdb to 2018 to 2021). Looking at the study overall: Samples from collaborators originated in the United States, Italy and Spain and spanned both the acute and convalescent phases of COVID-19. Where available, HLA class I and class II types were obtained from metadata supplied by the sample provider rather than from assay-based typing. The dataset comprised deeply sampled blood TCRbeta repertoires from subjects exposed to, actively infected with, or recovered from COVID-19. The repertoires were made available in a free public database intended to serve as a resource for research on the immune response to SARS-CoV-2. The samples were drawn from the first 160 participants of the ongoing ImmuneRACE study and from some 1,300 subjects provided by 6 global collaborators. A de-identified subject ID, COVID-19 status, age in years and sex were almost always included in the sample metadata. The prospective study material was composed of cDNA or gDNA derived from T cells, B-cell-depleted T cells, or PBMCs. General findings and caveats noted by the study authors: Clinical and demographic metadata were provided uncurated, with the amount varying by source and participant.

Unmatched junction bases come to 15, with V trimmed by 4 bases and J by 4 bases. The CDR3, from cysteine to phenylalanine, totals 17 residues. Only the CDR3 portion is preserved as DNA: 51 bases, with reading frame beginning at the first base. Per the germline V gene (reference sequence), SGHNT is the CDR1 and YYREEE is the CDR2. The immunoSEQ Assay, a bias-controlled multiplex PCR, was used to amplify TCRbeta CDR3 regions from genomic DNA. In the paper's pipeline: The number of nucleated cells in each sample was estimated from the amplification of reference gene primers within the assay. To quantify the absolute abundance of each unique TCRbeta CDR3 rearrangement, sequence reads were collapsed and filtered. Productive Simpson clonality was computed per sample as the square root of Simpson's diversity index over productive rearrangements. TCRdb retrieved this table from immuneACCESS and kept in-frame rearrangements only. Not all clones are present; in checked studies, unresolved V genes account for under half, and no reason is known for the remainder. From that table come the V and J calls and clone size; the DNA was used to work out D and trimming. A total of 260,000 or so clones appear in this sample, roughly 86% of them only once. Of the sample, about 8.5% is held by the ten largest clones.

The collaborating institutions used their own protocols to collect whole blood in K2EDTA tubes. Collaborator samples were shipped for TCRbeta analysis as frozen whole blood, isolated PBMCs, or DNA extracted from either sample type. In regard to this clone: Its antigen is currently not known. One base away there is no much larger clone; base qualities are not given.

The TCR originated in a young man with active or convalescent COVID-19. The material sequenced was peripheral blood. Recombination connected TRBV5-4 to TRBJ1-2; 8 junctional bases match TRBD1. The sequence in DNA is TGTGCCAGCAGCCCAGACAGGGGAGGATGGTCTGGCTATGGCTACACCTTC. This sequence encodes CASSPDRGGWSGYGYTF. Supplemented by the reference TRBV5-4 and TRBJ1-2 proteins around the CDR3, the complete variable domain is ETGVTQSPTHLIKTRGQQVTLRCSSQSGHNTVSWYQQALGQGPQFIFQYYREEENGRGNFPPRFSGLQFPNYSSELNVNALELDDSALYLCASSPDRGGWSGYGYTFGSGTRLTVV.